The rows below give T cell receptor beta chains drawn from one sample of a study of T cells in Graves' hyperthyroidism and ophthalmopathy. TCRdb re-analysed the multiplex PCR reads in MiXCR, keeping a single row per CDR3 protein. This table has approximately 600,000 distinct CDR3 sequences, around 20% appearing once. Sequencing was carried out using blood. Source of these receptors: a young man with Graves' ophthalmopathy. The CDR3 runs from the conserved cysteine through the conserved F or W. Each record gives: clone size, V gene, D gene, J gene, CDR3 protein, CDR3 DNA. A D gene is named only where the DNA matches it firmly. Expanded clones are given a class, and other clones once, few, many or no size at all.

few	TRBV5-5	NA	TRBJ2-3	CASSLVHMGLTDTQYF	TGTGCCAGCAGCTTGGTGCACATGGGGCTGACAGATACGCAGTATTTT
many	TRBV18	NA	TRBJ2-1	CASSPPGLRDEQFF	TGTGCCAGCTCACCCCCGGGCCTCAGGGATGAGCAGTTCTTC
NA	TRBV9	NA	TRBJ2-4	CASSPSAAAKNIQYF	TGTGCCAGCAGCCCCTCCGCGGCGGCCAAAAACATTCAGTACTTC
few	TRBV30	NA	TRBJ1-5	CAWSVRAGQPQHF	TGTGCCTGGAGTGTCAGGGCGGGTCAGCCCCAGCATTTT
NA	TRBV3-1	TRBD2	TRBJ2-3	CASSQTVAGGDTQYF	TGTGCCAGCAGCCAAACAGTAGCGGGAGGAGATACGCAGTATTTT
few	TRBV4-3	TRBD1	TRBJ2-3	CASSQEGQARIDTQYF	TGCGCCAGCAGCCAAGAGGGACAGGCCCGCATAGATACGCAGTATTTT
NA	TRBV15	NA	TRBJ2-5	CATKQGPQETQYF	TGTGCCACCAAACAGGGACCCCAAGAGACCCAGTACTTC
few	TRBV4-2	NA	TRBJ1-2	CASSQEGRRYTF	TGTGCCAGCAGCCAAGAAGGACGACGCTACACCTTC
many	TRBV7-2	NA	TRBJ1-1	CASSIEPTSEAFF	TGTGCCAGCAGCATTGAGCCGACCTCTGAAGCTTTCTTT
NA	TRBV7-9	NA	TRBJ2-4	CASSPRGGPKNIQYF	TGTGCCAGCAGCCCGAGAGGGGGTCCCAAAAACATTCAGTACTTC
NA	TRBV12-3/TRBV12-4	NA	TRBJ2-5	CASSLGGAGKETQYF	TGTGCCAGCAGTTTGGGGGGGGCAGGGAAGGAGACCCAGTACTTC
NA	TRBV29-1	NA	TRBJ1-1	CSVRSSGKEAFF	TGCAGCGTTCGCTCTTCAGGGAAGGAAGCTTTCTTT
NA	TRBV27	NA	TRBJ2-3	CASSPISSVKDTQYF	TGTGCCAGCAGTCCCATTTCTAGCGTCAAAGATACGCAGTATTTT
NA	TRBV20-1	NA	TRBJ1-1	CSARPGAEAFF	TGCAGTGCTAGGCCCGGGGCCGAAGCTTTCTTT
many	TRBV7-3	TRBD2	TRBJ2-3	CASSLGPGLAQTDTQYF	TGTGCCAGCAGCTTGGGACCGGGACTAGCTCAAACAGATACGCAGTATTTT
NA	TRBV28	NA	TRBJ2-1	CASSPAPTPEQSF	TGTGCCAGCAGTCCCGCCCCAACCCCTGAGCAGTCCTTC
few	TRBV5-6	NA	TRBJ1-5	CASSAQRGDSNQPQHF	TGTGCCAGCAGCGCACAAAGGGGGGATAGCAATCAGCCCCAGCATTTT
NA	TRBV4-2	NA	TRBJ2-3	CASSQEVSTDTQYF	TGTGCCAGCAGCCAGGAGGTTAGCACAGATACGCAGTATTTT
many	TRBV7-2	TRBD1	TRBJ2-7	CASSPMGQTYEQYF	TGTGCCAGCAGCCCCATGGGACAGACCTACGAGCAGTACTTC
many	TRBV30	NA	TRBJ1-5	CAWRGQTPSSPQHF	TGTGCCTGGAGAGGACAGACTCCATCATCGCCCCAGCATTTT
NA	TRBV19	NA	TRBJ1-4	CASSIRATNEKLFF	TGTGCCAGTAGTATCCGCGCAACTAATGAAAAACTGTTTTTT
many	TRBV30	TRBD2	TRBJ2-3	CAWSRGVTDTQYF	TGTGCCTGGAGTCGGGGGGTGACAGATACGCAGTATTTT
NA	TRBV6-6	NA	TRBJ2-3	CASSYSTAATDTQYF	TGTGCCAGCAGTTACTCGACAGCTGCCACAGATACGCAGTATTTT
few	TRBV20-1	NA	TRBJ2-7	CSARDRNSYEQYF	TGCAGTGCTAGAGATCGGAACTCCTACGAGCAGTACTTC
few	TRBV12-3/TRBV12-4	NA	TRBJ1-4	CASNLGGNEKLFF	TGTGCCAGCAACCTAGGGGGGAACGAAAAACTGTTTTTT
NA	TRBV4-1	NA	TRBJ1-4	CASSQDFSGTNEKLFF	TGCGCCAGCAGCCAAGATTTTTCAGGCACTAATGAAAAACTGTTTTTT
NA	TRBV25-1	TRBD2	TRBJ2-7	CASSESGGGLRFYEQYF	TGTGCCAGCAGTGAATCGGGGGGAGGGCTTCGGTTTTACGAGCAGTACTTC
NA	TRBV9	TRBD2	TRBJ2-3	CASSIGTRGADTQYF	TGTGCCAGCAGCATCGGGACTCGGGGGGCAGATACGCAGTATTTT
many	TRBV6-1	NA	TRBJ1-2	CASGGRMDSTPSYGYTF	TGTGCCAGCGGGGGAAGGATGGACAGCACCCCGTCGTATGGCTACACCTTC
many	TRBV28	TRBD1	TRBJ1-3	CASSTTGTGRNTIYF	TGTGCCAGCAGTACAACCGGGACAGGGAGAAACACCATATATTTT
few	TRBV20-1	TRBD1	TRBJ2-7	CSARDRRDRGEQYF	TGCAGTGCTAGAGATAGGCGGGACAGGGGCGAGCAGTACTTC
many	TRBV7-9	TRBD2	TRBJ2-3	CASSHSGSVADTQYF	TGTGCCAGCAGCCATAGCGGGAGTGTCGCAGATACGCAGTATTTT
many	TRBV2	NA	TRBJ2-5	CASSEAGQRGVLETQYF	TGTGCCAGCAGTGAAGCAGGACAAAGGGGTGTCCTAGAGACCCAGTACTTC
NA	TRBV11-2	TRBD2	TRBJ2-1	CASSQLAGGPNEQFF	TGTGCCAGCAGCCAGCTAGCGGGAGGGCCCAATGAGCAGTTCTTC
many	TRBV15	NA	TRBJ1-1	CATSRDPGAWDTEAFF	TGTGCCACCAGCAGAGATCCGGGGGCATGGGACACTGAAGCTTTCTTT